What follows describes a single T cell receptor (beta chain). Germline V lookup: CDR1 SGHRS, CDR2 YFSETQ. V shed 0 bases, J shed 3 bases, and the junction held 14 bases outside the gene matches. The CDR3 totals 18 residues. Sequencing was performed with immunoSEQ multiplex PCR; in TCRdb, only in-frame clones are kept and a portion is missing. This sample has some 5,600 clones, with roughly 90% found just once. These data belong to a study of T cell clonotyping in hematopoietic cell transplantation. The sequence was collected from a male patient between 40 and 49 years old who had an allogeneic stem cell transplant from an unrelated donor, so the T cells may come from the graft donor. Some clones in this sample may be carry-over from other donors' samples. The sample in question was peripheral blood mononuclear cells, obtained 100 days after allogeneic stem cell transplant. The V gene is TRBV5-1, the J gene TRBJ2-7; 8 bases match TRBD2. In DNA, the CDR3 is TGCGCCAGCAGCTTGGGTGGGACAATGCGGGGGGCCCTCTACGAGCAGTACTTC. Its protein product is CASSLGGTMRGALYEQYF.